This T cell receptor beta chain was sequenced for a study of CD8 T cells in Susac syndrome. V shed 0 bases and J 4 bases; nucleotides not matched to a gene: 11. Germline CDR1 is GTSNPN and CDR2 is SVGIG (reference sequence). The CDR3 consists of 16 residues. An input of about 0.45 to 1 ug of RNA was subjected to reverse transcription using random hexamers. TCRdb itself ran the immunoSEQ multiplex PCR reads through MiXCR, one entry per CDR3 protein. This sample has about 76,000 distinct CDR3 sequences, with approximately 95% found just once. The rearrangement joins TRBV30 to TRBJ1-2, with TRBD1 matching 7 bases. This clonotype was sampled from a human donor with Susac syndrome. The sequenced sample was CD8+ T cells from PBMCs. CDR3 sequence reads: CAWSVLTGVPLYGYTF. The CDR3 DNA follows: TGTGCCTGGAGTGTATTAACAGGGGTTCCCCTCTATGGCTACACCTTC.